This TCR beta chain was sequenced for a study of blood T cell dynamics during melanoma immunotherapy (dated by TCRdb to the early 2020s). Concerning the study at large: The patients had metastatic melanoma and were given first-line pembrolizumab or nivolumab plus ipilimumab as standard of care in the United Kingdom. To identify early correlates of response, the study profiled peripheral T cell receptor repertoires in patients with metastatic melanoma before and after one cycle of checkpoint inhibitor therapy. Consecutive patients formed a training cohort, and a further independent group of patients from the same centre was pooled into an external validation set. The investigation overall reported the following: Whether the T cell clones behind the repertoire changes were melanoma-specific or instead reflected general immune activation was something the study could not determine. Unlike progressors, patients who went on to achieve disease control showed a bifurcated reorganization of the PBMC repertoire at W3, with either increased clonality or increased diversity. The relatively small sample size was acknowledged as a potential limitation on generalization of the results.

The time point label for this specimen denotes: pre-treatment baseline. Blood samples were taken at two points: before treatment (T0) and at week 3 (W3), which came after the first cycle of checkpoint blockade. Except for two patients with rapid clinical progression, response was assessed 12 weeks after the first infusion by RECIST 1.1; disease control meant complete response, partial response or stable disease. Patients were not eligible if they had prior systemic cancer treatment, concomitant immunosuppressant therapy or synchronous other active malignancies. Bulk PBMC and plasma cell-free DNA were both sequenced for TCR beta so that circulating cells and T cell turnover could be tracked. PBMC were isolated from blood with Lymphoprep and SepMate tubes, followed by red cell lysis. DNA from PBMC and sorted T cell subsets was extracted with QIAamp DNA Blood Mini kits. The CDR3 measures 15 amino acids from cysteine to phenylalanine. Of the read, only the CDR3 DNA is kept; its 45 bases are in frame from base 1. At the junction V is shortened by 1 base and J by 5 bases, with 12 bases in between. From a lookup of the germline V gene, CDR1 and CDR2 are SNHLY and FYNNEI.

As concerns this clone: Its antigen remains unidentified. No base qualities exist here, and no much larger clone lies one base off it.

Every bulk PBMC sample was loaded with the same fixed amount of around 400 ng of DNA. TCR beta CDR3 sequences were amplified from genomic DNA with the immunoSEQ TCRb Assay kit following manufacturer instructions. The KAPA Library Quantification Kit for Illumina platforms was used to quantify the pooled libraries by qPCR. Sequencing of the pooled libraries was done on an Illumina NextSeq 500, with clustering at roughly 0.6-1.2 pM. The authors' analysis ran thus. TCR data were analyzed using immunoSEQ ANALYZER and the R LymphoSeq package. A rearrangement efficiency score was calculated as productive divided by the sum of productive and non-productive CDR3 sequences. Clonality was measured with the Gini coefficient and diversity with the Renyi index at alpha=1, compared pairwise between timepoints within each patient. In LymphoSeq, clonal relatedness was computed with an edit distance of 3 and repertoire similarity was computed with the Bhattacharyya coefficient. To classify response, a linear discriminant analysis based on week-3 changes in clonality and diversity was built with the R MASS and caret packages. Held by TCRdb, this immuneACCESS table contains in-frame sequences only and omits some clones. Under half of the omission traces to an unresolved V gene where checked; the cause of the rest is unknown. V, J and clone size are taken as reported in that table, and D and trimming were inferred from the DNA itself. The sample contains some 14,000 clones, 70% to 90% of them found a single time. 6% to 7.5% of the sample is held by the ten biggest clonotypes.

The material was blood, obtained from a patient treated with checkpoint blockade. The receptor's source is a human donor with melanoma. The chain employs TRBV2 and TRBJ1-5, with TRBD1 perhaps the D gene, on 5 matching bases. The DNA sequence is TGTGCCAGCAGTGAAGGGGCAGGGAGGGATCAGCCCCAGCATTTT. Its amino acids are CASSEGAGRDQPQHF.